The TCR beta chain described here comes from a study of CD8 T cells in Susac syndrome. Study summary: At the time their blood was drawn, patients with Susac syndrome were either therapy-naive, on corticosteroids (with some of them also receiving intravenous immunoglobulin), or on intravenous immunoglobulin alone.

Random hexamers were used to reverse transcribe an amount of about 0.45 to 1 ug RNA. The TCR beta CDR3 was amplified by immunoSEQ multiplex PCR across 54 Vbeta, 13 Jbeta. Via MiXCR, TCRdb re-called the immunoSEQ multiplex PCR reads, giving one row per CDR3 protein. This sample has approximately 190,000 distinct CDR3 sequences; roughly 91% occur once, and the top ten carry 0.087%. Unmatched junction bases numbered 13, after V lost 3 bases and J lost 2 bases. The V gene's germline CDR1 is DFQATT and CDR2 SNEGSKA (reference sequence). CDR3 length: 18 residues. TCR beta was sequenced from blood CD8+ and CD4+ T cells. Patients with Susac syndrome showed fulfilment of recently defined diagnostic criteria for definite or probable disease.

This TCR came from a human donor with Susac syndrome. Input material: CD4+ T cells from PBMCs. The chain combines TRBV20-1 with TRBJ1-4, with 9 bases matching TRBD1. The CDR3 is CSARASGGQGPTNEKLFF. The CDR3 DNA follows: TGCAGTGCTAGGGCGAGTGGGGGACAGGGCCCCACTAATGAAAAACTGTTTTTT.